This is a list of T cell receptor beta chains from one sample in a study of a mutant IDH1 vaccine in newly diagnosed glioma. Clones were sequenced by immunoSEQ multiplex PCR, and TCRdb holds only the in-frame ones, with some missing. The top ten clones hold 5% to 6.5% of a sample with approximately 61,000 clones, roughly 79% of them seen once. Their antigens remain unidentified. The sequencing used PBMCs, collected from a glioma patient whose treatment included an IDH1 peptide vaccine. The receptors shown here come from a middle-aged man with glioma. Each CDR3 is given with its conserved first and last residue. A D gene is named only where the DNA matches it firmly. Rows may omit the clone size; those that give it use once, few, many or a size class.

CDR3 | DNA | size | D | J | V
CASSLTVGKNIQYF | TGTGCCAGCAGTTTAACGGTAGGAAAAAACATTCAGTACTTC | - | - | TRBJ2-4 | TRBV28
CASSLARARENEQFF | TGTGCCAGCAGCTTGGCGCGCGCCAGGGAAAATGAGCAGTTCTTC | - | - | TRBJ2-1 | TRBV5-4
CASSVVDRSTDTQYF | TGTGCCAGCAGCGTAGTAGATCGGTCCACAGATACGCAGTATTTT | - | - | TRBJ2-3 | TRBV9
CASSDRGSSYNSPLHF | TGTGCCAGCAGCGACCGCGGGAGCTCCTATAATTCACCCCTCCACTTT | - | - | TRBJ1-6 | TRBV13
CASSTGTAGLLAKNIQYF | TGTGCCAGTAGTACCGGGACAGCTGGACTCCTAGCCAAAAACATTCAGTACTTC | - | TRBD1 | TRBJ2-4 | TRBV19
CASSLVQGGEAFF | TGTGCCAGCAGCTTAGTACAGGGCGGGGAAGCTTTCTTT | - | - | TRBJ1-1 | TRBV7-2
CASSQREIAVGELFF | TGCGCCAGCAGCCAACGTGAGATAGCCGTCGGGGAGCTGTTTTTT | once | - | TRBJ2-2 | TRBV4-1
CASSYGNTIYF | TGTGCCAGCAGTTACGGGAACACCATATATTTT | - | - | TRBJ1-3 | TRBV6-5
CASSIRWGEAFF | TGTGCCAGTAGTATAAGGTGGGGCGAAGCTTTCTTT | once | - | TRBJ1-1 | TRBV19
CASRTGGPYGYTF | TGTGCCAGCAGGACAGGGGGCCCGTATGGCTACACCTTC | - | TRBD1 | TRBJ1-2 | TRBV5-8
CASSPQGEGGELFF | TGTGCCAGCAGCCCGCAGGGGGAGGGCGGGGAGCTGTTTTTT | - | - | TRBJ2-2 | TRBV7-2
CASSFHSGGSTDTQYF | TGTGCCAGCAGCTTCCATAGCGGGGGAAGCACAGATACGCAGTATTTT | - | TRBD2 | TRBJ2-3 | TRBV7-3
CSVEAPTDLPRDYGYTF | TGCAGCGTTGAAGCCCCTACGGACCTCCCCAGGGACTATGGCTACACCTTC | - | - | TRBJ1-2 | TRBV29-1
CASSSLGEGYNEQFF | TGTGCCAGCAGCTCCCTCGGAGAGGGGTACAATGAGCAGTTCTTC | - | - | TRBJ2-1 | TRBV5-5
CAIRGDIGGYGYTF | TGTGCCATCAGAGGAGACATCGGCGGCTATGGCTACACCTTC | - | - | TRBJ1-2 | TRBV10-3
CASSLVRGDEQYF | TGTGCCAGCAGCTTGGTCAGGGGTGACGAGCAGTACTTC | - | - | TRBJ2-7 | TRBV5-6
CASSIDSGGNQPQHF | TGTGCCAGTAGTATAGATTCAGGGGGAAATCAGCCCCAGCATTTT | - | TRBD1 | TRBJ1-5 | TRBV19
CASSSGGSNQPQHF | TGTGCCAGCAGCTCAGGGGGCAGCAATCAGCCCCAGCATTTT | - | TRBD1 | TRBJ1-5 | TRBV5-4
CASSLFNRGATLGEQYF | TGTGCCAGCAGTTTATTTAACAGGGGGGCTACGTTAGGTGAGCAGTACTTC | - | TRBD1 | TRBJ2-7 | TRBV28
CASSFSDGELFF | TGTGCCAGCAGCTTCTCGGACGGGGAGCTGTTTTTT | - | - | TRBJ2-2 | TRBV5-4
CASSPLAGGLNEQFF | TGTGCCAGCTCACCACTGGCGGGAGGGCTCAATGAGCAGTTCTTC | - | TRBD2 | TRBJ2-1 | TRBV18
CASSVGSLGNTEAFF | TGTGCCAGCAGCGTAGGGTCGCTGGGGAACACTGAAGCTTTCTTT | - | - | TRBJ1-1 | TRBV9
CASSEVGTGRETQYF | TGTGCCAGCAGTGAGGTGGGGACAGGCAGGGAGACCCAGTACTTC | - | TRBD1 | TRBJ2-5 | TRBV6-1
CASSLDPGQGGNTEAFF | TGTGCCAGCAGCTTAGATCCCGGACAGGGTGGGAACACTGAAGCTTTCTTT | - | TRBD1 | TRBJ1-1 | TRBV7-9
CASSSHTDTQYF | TGTGCCAGCAGCTCGCATACAGATACGCAGTATTTT | - | - | TRBJ2-3 | TRBV7-9
CASSLARALFYEQYF | TGTGCCAGCAGCTTGGCGAGGGCCCTTTTTTACGAGCAGTACTTC | - | - | TRBJ2-7 | TRBV5-6